This T cell receptor (beta chain) was recorded in a study of T cells in Graves' hyperthyroidism and ophthalmopathy. Disease lasting under 3 months, a NOSPECS grade of at least 4, and a Clinical Activity Score of at least 3 were features of the ophthalmopathy patients. CDR3 length: 14 amino acids. Losses at the gene ends were 2 bases for V and 5 bases for J; bases not matched to a gene: 5. Germline V gene lookup returns CDR1 DFQATT and CDR2 SNEGSKA (reference sequence). With regard to this clonotype: The antigen is undetermined.

RNA transcripts served as the template for amplifying TCR beta CDR3 regions. RT-PCR in the first round (using the HTBI primer set) targeted the TCR CDR3. MiXCR was run by TCRdb on the multiplex PCR reads, yielding one entry per CDR3 protein. The sample lists about 330,000 distinct CDR3 sequences, about an eighth occurring once. Findings and limits, study-wide: Using 13 V-J features, a model discriminated ophthalmopathy from stable hyperthyroidism. Model output signaled ophthalmopathy a median around 5.9 months ahead of onset.

The sequenced sample was blood. The chain combines TRBV20-1 with TRBJ2-2; TRBD1 matches at 7 bases. The receptor's source is a middle-aged woman with Graves' ophthalmopathy. CDR3: CSARKGAGTGELFF. In DNA, the CDR3 is TGCAGTGCTAGAAAGGGGGCGGGTACCGGGGAGCTGTTTTTT.